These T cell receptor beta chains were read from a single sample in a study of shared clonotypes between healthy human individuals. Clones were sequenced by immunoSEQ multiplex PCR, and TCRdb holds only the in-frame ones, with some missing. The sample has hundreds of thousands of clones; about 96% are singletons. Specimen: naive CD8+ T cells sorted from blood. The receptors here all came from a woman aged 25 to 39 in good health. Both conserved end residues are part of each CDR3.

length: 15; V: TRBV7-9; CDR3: CASSLNGGMRPEAFF
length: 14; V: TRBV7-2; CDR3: CASRNPGLIYEQYF
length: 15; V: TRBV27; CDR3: CASSIGQGAVYEQYF
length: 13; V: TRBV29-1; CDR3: CSVLQGLGEKLFF
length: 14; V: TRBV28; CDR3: CASTPAGGTDTQYF
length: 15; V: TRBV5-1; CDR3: CASSLWTGDSYEQYF
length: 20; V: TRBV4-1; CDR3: CASSQARGFYASGRYNEQFF
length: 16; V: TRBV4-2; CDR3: CASSQAVPQPDNEQFF
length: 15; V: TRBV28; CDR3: CASSSTGLPVNEQFF
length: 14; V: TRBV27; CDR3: CASSLAGSSYEQYF
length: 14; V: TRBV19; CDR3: CASSGLQSGWPQHF
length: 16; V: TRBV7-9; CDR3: CASSLTRDRVYYGYTF
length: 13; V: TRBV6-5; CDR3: CASSYSNTGELFF
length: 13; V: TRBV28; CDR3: CASGDRGLYEQYF
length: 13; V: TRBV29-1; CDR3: CSVQGESENEQYF
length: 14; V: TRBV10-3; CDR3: CAISDTGVNTEAFF
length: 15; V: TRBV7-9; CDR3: CASSPRLAGVGELFF
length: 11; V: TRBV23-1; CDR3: CASTQVYEQYF
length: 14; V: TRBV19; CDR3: CASSLYEGKTEAFF
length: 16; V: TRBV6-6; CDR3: CASSLFGTDTAGELFF
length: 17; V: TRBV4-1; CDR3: CASSQVGTSSSYNEQFF
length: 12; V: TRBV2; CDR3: CATPRLYYEQYF
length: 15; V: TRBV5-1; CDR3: CASSLAPASLLEQYF
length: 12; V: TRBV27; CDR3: CASSRDGYEQYF
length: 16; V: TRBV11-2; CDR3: CASSLEVWELTDTQYF
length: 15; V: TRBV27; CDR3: CASSPGGAGTGELFF
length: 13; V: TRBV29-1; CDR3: CSVDRRGYNEQFF
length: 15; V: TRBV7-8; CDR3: CASSVGTSFSNEQFF
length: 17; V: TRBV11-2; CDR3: CASSEHRTDMRAYEQYF
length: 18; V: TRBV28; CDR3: CASSLALAPGTGNTEAFF
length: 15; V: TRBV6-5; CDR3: CASNPEGGSYNEQFF
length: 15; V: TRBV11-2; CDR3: CASSLAAGAHYEQYF
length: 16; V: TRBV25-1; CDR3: CASSEYARGVADTQYF
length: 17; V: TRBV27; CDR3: CASSASPGTGLLYEQYF
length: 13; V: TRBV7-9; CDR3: CASSLGGLTEAFF
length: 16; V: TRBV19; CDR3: CASSIYGQGARTEAFF
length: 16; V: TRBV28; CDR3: CASSFRPGTTNYEQYF
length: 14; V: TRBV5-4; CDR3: CASSLVSKVTEAFF
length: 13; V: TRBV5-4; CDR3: CASSFSPNSPLHF
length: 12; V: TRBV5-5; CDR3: CASSLNYNEQFF
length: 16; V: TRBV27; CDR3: CASSYLGHPLLYEQYF
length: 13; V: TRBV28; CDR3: CASSETGPGPQHF
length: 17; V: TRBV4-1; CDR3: CASSQDKTAGGLDIQYF
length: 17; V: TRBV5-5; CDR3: CASSLGHPKAGNTEAFF
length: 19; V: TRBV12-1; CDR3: CASSFVRSSGRARTDTQYF
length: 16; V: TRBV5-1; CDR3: CASSFLAASSTDTQYF
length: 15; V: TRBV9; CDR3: CASSGGARGPNEQFF
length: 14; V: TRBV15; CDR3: CATIEREGSETQYF
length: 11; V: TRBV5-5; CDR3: CASSTTDTQYF
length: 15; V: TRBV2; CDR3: CASSLKGSGTGELFF
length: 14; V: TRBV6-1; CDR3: CASSDRGRGWEQYF
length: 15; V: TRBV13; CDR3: CASSSPGTGGNIQYF
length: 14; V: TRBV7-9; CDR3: CASSLDGRSYEQYF
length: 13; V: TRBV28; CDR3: CASSFRDGVTQYF
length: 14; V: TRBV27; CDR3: CASKWTSGRYEQYF
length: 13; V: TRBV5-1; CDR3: CASSLALSYEQYF
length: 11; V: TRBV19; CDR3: CASTINGELFF